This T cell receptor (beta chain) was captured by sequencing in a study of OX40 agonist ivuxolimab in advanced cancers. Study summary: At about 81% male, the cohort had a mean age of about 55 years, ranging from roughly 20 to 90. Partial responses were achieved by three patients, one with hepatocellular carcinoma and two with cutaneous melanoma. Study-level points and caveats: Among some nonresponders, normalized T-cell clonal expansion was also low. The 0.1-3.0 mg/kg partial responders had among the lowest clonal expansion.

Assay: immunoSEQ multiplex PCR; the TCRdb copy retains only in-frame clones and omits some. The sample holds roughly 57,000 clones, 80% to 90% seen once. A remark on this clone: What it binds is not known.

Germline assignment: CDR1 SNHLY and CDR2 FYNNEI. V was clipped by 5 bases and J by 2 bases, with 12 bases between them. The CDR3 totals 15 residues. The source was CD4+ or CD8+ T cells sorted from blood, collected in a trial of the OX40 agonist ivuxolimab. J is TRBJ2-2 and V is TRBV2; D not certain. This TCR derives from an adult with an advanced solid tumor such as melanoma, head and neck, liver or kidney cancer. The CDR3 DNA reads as TGTGCCAGCAGTCCTTACGCAACCAACACCGGGGAGCTGTTTTTT. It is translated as CASSPYATNTGELFF.